This T cell receptor (beta chain) was identified during a study of blood T cell repertoires in COVID-19 (dated by TCRdb to 2018 to 2021). Context from the whole study: Samples from collaborators originated in the United States, Italy and Spain and spanned both the acute and convalescent phases of COVID-19. The prospective study material was composed of cDNA or gDNA derived from T cells, B-cell-depleted T cells, or PBMCs. Samples came from the ongoing ImmuneRACE study (first 160 participants) plus 1,254 subjects from 6 global collaborators. A de-identified subject ID, COVID-19 status, age in years and sex were almost always included in the sample metadata. The repertoires were made available in a free public database intended to serve as a resource for research on the immune response to SARS-CoV-2. Deeply sampled blood TCRbeta repertoires from subjects exposed to, actively infected with, or recovered from COVID-19 were included in the dataset. Where available, HLA class I and class II types were taken from metadata supplied by the sample provider and were not determined by assay-based typing.

With respect to this clone: The antigen it binds to is not known. No per-base quality is available; no much larger clone lies one base away.

TCRbeta CDR3 regions were amplified from genomic DNA using the immunoSEQ Assay, a bias-controlled multiplex PCR. In the authors' own workflow: The number of nucleated cells in each sample was estimated from the amplification of reference gene primers within the assay. To quantify the absolute abundance of each unique TCRbeta CDR3 rearrangement, sequence reads were collapsed and filtered. Productive Simpson clonality was computed per sample as the square root of Simpson's diversity index over productive rearrangements. In TCRdb, the immuneACCESS table is reduced to in-frame sequences with V and J assigned. These tables do not hold every clone; where another copy was compared, an unresolved V gene accounts for under half, and the others remain unexplained. V and J calls and clone size follow that table, whereas D and trimming were derived from the DNA. In all, the sample holds some 300,000 clones, and around 89% of those were seen once. Roughly 6.3% of the sample goes to the ten largest clones.

V is clipped by 5 bases and J by 0 bases, and the sequence between their germline boundaries is 8 bases long. The germline V gene supplies CDR1 LGHNT and CDR2 FRNRAP. The cysteine opens and the phenylalanine closes a CDR3 of 14 amino acids. Here the CDR3 DNA is all that survives: 42 bases in frame from base 1. Overall study outcomes, separate from this receptor: The amount of clinical and demographic metadata varied by source and participant and was provided uncurated.

In Seattle, one collaborating source enrolled patients while the infection was active and tracked those patients longitudinally over the course of disease. Whole blood was collected in K2EDTA tubes by collaborating institutions according to the institutions' own protocols. For TCRbeta analysis, collaborators shipped samples in one of three forms: frozen whole blood, isolated PBMCs, or DNA extracted from either of those sample types. The sequence derives from a woman aged 50 to 60 with COVID-19, enrolled during active disease. The rearranged segments are TRBV12-5 and TRBJ1-5; matching of 6 bases hints at TRBD1 as the D gene. What was sequenced was peripheral blood. The nucleotides are TGTGCTAGTGGTCGAGGGGGTAGCAATCAGCCCCAGCATTTT. It translates to CASGRGGSNQPQHF.